This T cell receptor (beta chain) was sequenced for a study of vaccination effects on CD4 cells after COVID-19. Here immunoSEQ multiplex PCR was the method, and the copy in TCRdb shows in-frame clones only, minus some. The top ten hold under 1.5% of the sample, which has 27,000 or so clones, 83% seen once. Ahead of sequencing, the ViraFEST assay grew antigen-specific CD4+ T cells using viral peptide pools. The authors isolated CD4+ T cells after around nine days of culture. The cohort was immunized with two doses of either the BNT162b2 or mRNA-1273 vaccine. Vaccinated recipients, who were negative for nucleocapsid antibodies, had no history of SARS-CoV-2 infection. Notes on this clone: Its antigen is as yet unknown.

The source is a human donor who received a COVID-19 vaccine. Some clones in this sample may be carry-over from other donors' samples. The sequencing here drew on CD4+ T cells from PBMCs cultured with HCoV-NL63 spike peptides, taken after COVID-19 vaccination.

CDR3 protein: CASSPPGSGGAVGLHEQFF. Here the CDR3 DNA reads TGTGCCAGCAGTCCCCCGGGAAGCGGGGGGGCCGTCGGTCTCCATGAGCAGTTCTTC. The chain combines TRBV6-6 with TRBJ2-1, with 10 nucleotides matching TRBD2. The CDR3 runs to 19 residues. Trimming cost V 5 bases and J 8 bases; bases outside gene matches: 21. Germline-derived CDR1 and CDR2 are MNHNY and SVGAGI (reference sequence).